Listed below are T cell receptor beta chains from one sample, sequenced in a study of T-cell reconstitution after alpha-beta-depleted transplantation in children. TCRdb re-analysed the PCR reads in MiXCR, keeping a single row per CDR3 protein. Altogether approximately 390,000 distinct CDR3 sequences are present, approximately 10% being singletons, with the ten largest covering 4.5% to 6%. The material sequenced was PBMCs from the stem cell graft donor, taken from the stem cell graft. All receptors come from a human donor who donated a stem cell graft to a child with acute myeloid leukemia. CDR3s include the opening cysteine and the closing phenylalanine or tryptophan. Size values are once, few and many counts, or a class for expanded clones, and some rows have none.

>TRBJ2-2|TRBV6-1|few
CASSRYRVNTGELFF
>TRBJ2-1|TRBV9|.
CASSVEGAGGLNEQFF
>TRBJ2-1|TRBV5-1|few
CASSLASGGAKDEQFF
>TRBJ1-2|TRBV12-5|.
CASGLDQGAGYTF
>TRBJ2-2|TRBV5-4|.
CASSRGQGGRELFF
>TRBJ2-1|TRBV20-1|.
CSAGRQANEQFF
>TRBJ2-7|TRBV12-3/TRBV12-4|once
CASSLSMGANGEQYF
>TRBJ2-6|TRBV5-1|.
CASSLLDTGVSGANVLTF
>TRBJ1-4|TRBV19|once
CASTRTGTNEKLFF
>TRBJ2-7|TRBV7-2|many
CASSLARVGEQYF
>TRBJ2-2|TRBV19|few
CASSLAGGSTGELFF
>TRBJ2-7|TRBV27|.
CASSLSPLSYEQYF
>TRBJ2-1|TRBV10-3|.
CAISGPGDSGTPSSYNEQFF
>TRBJ2-2|TRBV4-1|.
CASSPTRAVTNTGELFF
>TRBJ2-5|TRBV7-2|few
CASSFSGTGGGETQYF
>TRBJ2-7|TRBV7-9|few
CASSPPQGPIYEQYF
>TRBJ2-1|TRBV5-1|.
CASSLTYSGASSYNEQFF
>TRBJ2-3|TRBV5-1|.
CASSLQGDSRTDTQYF
>TRBJ2-5|TRBV7-2|few
CASSPQGAKKTQYF
>TRBJ1-2|TRBV5-1|many
CASNPWSQADGYTF
>TRBJ2-1|TRBV9|once
CASSAGTSGSYNEQFF
>TRBJ1-5|TRBV18|.
CASSPTQQEPQHF
>TRBJ2-3|TRBV11-2|.
CASSPAGSDTQYF
>TRBJ2-3|TRBV27|few
CASSLSFTDTQYF
>TRBJ2-2|TRBV18|.
CASSPIYPGTNTGELFF
>TRBJ2-1|TRBV30|.
CVGQRGPGYEQFF